The 27 T cell receptor beta chains below come from one sample, sequenced in a study of blood T cell repertoires in COVID-19. Clones were read by immunoSEQ multiplex PCR, and TCRdb kept only the in-frame ones, dropping some. This table has tens of thousands of clones, approximately 72% appearing once. Material for sequencing was peripheral blood. These TCRs come from a man aged 45-60 years with COVID-19, enrolled during active disease.

V usage is TRBV28 and J usage is TRBJ1-6, with D possibly TRBD1 on 5 matching bases. CDR1 is MDHEN and CDR2 is SYDVKM in the germline V gene. V lost 5 bases, J lost 3 bases, and 11 bases lay in between. The CDR3 has 15 residues. The CDR3 sequence is CASSASGHYNSPLHF. The CDR3 DNA follows: TGTGCCAGCAGTGCTTCAGGACACTATAATTCACCCCTCCACTTT.

The chain has TRBV7-2 and TRBJ1-2; D remains ambiguous. The CDR3 contains 14 residues. Germline V gene lookup returns CDR1 SGHTA and CDR2 FQGNSA. V was trimmed by 5 bases and J by 2 bases, leaving 12 bases between them. The DNA of the CDR3 is TGTGCCAGCAGCATCGTCCCAGAAAACTATGGCTACACCTTC. Translation gives CASSIVPENYGYTF.

The V call is TRBV14, the J call TRBJ1-1, with no clear D. The CDR3 consists of 14 residues. Germline V gene lookup returns CDR1 SGHDN and CDR2 FVKESK. The V end lost 4 bases, the J end lost 2 bases, and 11 bases lay between the germline ends. In nucleotides, the CDR3 is TGTGCCAGCAGCCTAAGTCCCAGTAACACTGAAGCTTTCTTT. This encodes CASSLSPSNTEAFF.

This clone turned up a few times. The chain couples TRBV2 to TRBJ2-7, with 11 bases fitting TRBD2. The ends lost 5 bases at V and 5 bases at J; junction bases unmatched: 8. The CDR3 loop spans 15 amino acids. Germline V gives CDR1 SNHLY, CDR2 FYNNEI. The CDR3 DNA is TGTGCCAGCAGTATAACTAGCGGGAGCAATGACGAGCAGTACTTC. Translating it yields CASSITSGSNDEQYF. The variable domain in full, completed from reference TRBV2 and TRBJ2-7, reads EPEVTQTPSHQVTQMGQEVILRCVPISNHLYFYWYRQILGQKVEFLVSFYNNEISEKSEIFDDQFSVERPDGSNFTLKIRSTKLEDSAMYFCASSITSGSNDEQYFGPGTRLTVT.

The CDR3 coding sequence is TGCGCCAGCAGGGAAGGGACTCACCTAGAGACCCAGTACTTC. It encodes CASREGTHLETQYF. The chain employs TRBV5-1 and TRBJ2-5; D might be TRBD2 (6 bases). This CDR3 contains 14 residues. V lost 5 bases and J lost 4, with 15 bases in between. Looked up from germline, CDR1 is SGHRS and CDR2 is YFSETQ.

This clone has only a few counts. The rearrangement links TRBV7-3 to TRBJ2-1; maybe TRBD2 (6 bases). Per germline, CDR1 SGHTA and CDR2 FQGTGA. The CDR3 consists of 15 residues. V dropped 5 bases and J dropped 7 bases, with 18 bases sitting between them. CDR3 nucleotide sequence: TGTGCCAGCAGCCTAGAGGAGGCGGGACTGAATGAGCAGTTCTTC. Protein sequence: CASSLEEAGLNEQFF.

The CDR3 DNA is TGCGCCAGCAGCAGCAGGGGGCGGATTGATTCACCCCTCCACTTT. Translated: CASSSRGRIDSPLHF. The chain links TRBV5-1 to TRBJ1-6; 8 nucleotides match TRBD1. There are 15 residues in the CDR3. CDR1 SGHRS and CDR2 YFSETQ come from the germline V gene. V gave up 4 bases and J gave up 8 bases; unmatched junction bases: 8.

The chain has TRBV9 and TRBJ1-3, with 12 bases aligning to TRBD1. The CDR3 consists of 16 residues. With V trimmed by 6 bases and J by 6 bases, 10 bases remained unmatched. Looked up from germline, CDR1 is SGDLS and CDR2 is YYNGEE. In nucleotides, the CDR3 is TGTGCCAGCACCTCCGGGACAGGGGGCTTTGAAAACACCATATATTTT. It codes for CASTSGTGGFENTIYF.

The chain combines TRBV6-1 with TRBJ2-7, with 7 positions matching TRBD1. The germline V gene has CDR1 MNHNS and CDR2 SASEGT. This CDR3 comprises 16 residues. Trimming at V came to 1 base and at J to 3 bases, leaving 9 bases not matched to a gene. In DNA, the CDR3 is TGTGCCAGCAGTGAAGACGGAACAGGGGTGTTCTACGAGCAGTACTTC. It yields the protein CASSEDGTGVFYEQYF.

The CDR3 spells CASSPGTRAHEKLFF. The DNA of the CDR3 is TGTGCCAGCAGCCCAGGGACACGAGCCCATGAAAAACTGTTTTTT. V gene TRBV7-3 combines with J gene TRBJ1-4, with D tentatively TRBD1 (6 bases). Germline V gene sequence: CDR1 SGHTA, CDR2 FQGTGA. The CDR3 has 15 residues. V lost 5 bases and J 6 bases, leaving 16 bases between the germline ends.

J is TRBJ1-6 and V is TRBV28, with D hard to call. V gave up 8 bases and J gave up 8 bases, with 19 bases separating them. CDR3 size: 15 residues. Germline CDR1 MDHEN, CDR2 SYDVKM. Written as DNA, the CDR3 is TGTGCCAGCCTAAGCCGGGAGGGAACGCATTCACCCCTCCACTTT. Protein sequence: CASLSREGTHSPLHF.

This chain joins TRBV3-1 (or the pseudogene TRBV3-2) and TRBJ1-6, with TRBD1 matching over 7 bases. Germline V gene data show CDR1 as LGHDT and CDR2 as YNNKEL (reference sequence). Trimming cost V 5 bases and J 5 bases; bases outside gene matches: 6. The CDR3 has 15 residues. CDR3 region: CASSEGAANNSPLHF. CDR3 nucleotide sequence: TGTGCCAGCAGCGAGGGGGCCGCTAATAATTCACCCCTCCACTTT.

The rearrangement joins TRBV19 to TRBJ1-2; TRBD1 agrees at 7 bases. CDR1 and CDR2 from the germline V gene are LNHDA and SQIVND (reference sequence). The junction had 8 bases not matched to a gene; V was cut back by 7 bases and J by 3 bases. This CDR3 has 14 amino acids. The CDR3 coding sequence is TGTGCCAGTACGGGCAGGGGGTACGACTATGGCTACACCTTC. Translating it yields CASTGRGYDYGYTF.

In this sample, this clone turned up a few times. The chain recombines TRBV4-1 with TRBJ2-7, with TRBD1 matching 9 bases. From germline, CDR1 is MGHRA and CDR2 YSYEKL. The CDR3 has 14 residues. The J segment lost 3 bases and the V segment lost 2 bases, leaving 2 bases of the junction unmatched. The CDR3 coding sequence is TGCGCCAGCAGCCAATTGACAGGGGGCTACGAGCAGTACTTC. Translated, it gives CASSQLTGGYEQYF.

J is TRBJ1-6 and V is TRBV10-3; 10 nucleotides match TRBD1. CDR1 and CDR2 from the germline V gene are ENHRY and SYGVKD. V lost 4 bases and J lost 10; bases outside the gene matches: 4. This CDR3 has 14 residues. Written as DNA, the CDR3 is TGTGCCATCAGTGGACAGGGGGCTGAATCACCCCTCCACTTT. Its translation: CAISGQGAESPLHF.

In this sample, this clone turned up a few times. V and J are TRBV4-2 and TRBJ1-3; 7 bases fit TRBD1. Germline V gene lookup returns CDR1 LGHNA and CDR2 YNFKEQ. The CDR3 runs 17 residues. With 4 bases clipped from V and 0 bases from J, the junction kept 9 bases outside the gene matches. CDR3 residues: CASSLRTDRASGNTIYF. CDR3 DNA: TGTGCCAGCAGCCTCCGGACCGACAGGGCCTCTGGAAACACCATATATTTT.

This clone has only a few counts. CDR3 region: CASSLDRTQETQYF. The DNA of the CDR3 is TGCGCCAGCAGCTTGGACAGGACCCAAGAGACCCAGTACTTC. This chain connects TRBV5-1 to TRBJ2-5; D is possibly TRBD1 (5 bases). Germline CDR1 is SGHRS and CDR2 is YFSETQ. There are 14 residues in the CDR3. The germline V and J ends were trimmed by 0 bases and 1 base, with 7 bases remaining between them.

The chain joins TRBV6-1 to TRBJ1-5; a weak D match, TRBD1 (6 bases). The CDR3 is 15 amino acids. CDR1 is MNHNS, CDR2 SASEGT, per germline. Trimming stripped 3 bases from V and 7 bases from J, with 16 bases between. The CDR3 is CASSDITGSTQPQHF. The DNA of the CDR3 is TGTGCCAGCAGTGACATCACAGGGTCTACACAGCCCCAGCATTTT.

The rearrangement links TRBV24-1 to TRBJ1-5; TRBD1 is a possible D gene (5 bases). This CDR3 has 14 residues. Germline V CDR1 and CDR2: KGHDR, SFDVKD. Trimming shortened V by 9 bases and J by 5 bases, and 16 bases separated the two germline ends. The CDR3 reads CATGSGGDHQPQHF. In DNA form, the CDR3 reads TGTGCCACCGGGTCGGGCGGGGACCATCAGCCCCAGCATTTT.

The chain combines TRBV4-2 with TRBJ2-7; D is possibly TRBD2 (5 bases). From germline, CDR1 is LGHNA and CDR2 YNFKEQ. The CDR3 is made up of 14 amino acids. Trimming removed 5 bases at V and 7 bases at J, with 18 bases between. The CDR3: CASSYDYPGREQYF. The CDR3 region has the DNA TGTGCCAGCAGCTATGACTACCCCGGACGGGAGCAGTACTTC.

The chain joins TRBV4-2 to TRBJ2-1; 9 positions match TRBD2. The CDR3 spans 18 residues. The ends lost 4 bases at V and 0 bases at J; junction bases unmatched: 10. Germline assignment: CDR1 LGHNA and CDR2 YNFKEQ. CDR3 in amino acids: CASSLGGTSFSSYNEQFF. The CDR3 region has the DNA TGTGCCAGCAGCCTAGGAGGGACTAGCTTTAGCTCCTACAATGAGCAGTTCTTC.

J is TRBJ2-7 and V is TRBV11-3, with TRBD2 as a possible D gene (6 bases). Trimming removed 0 bases from V and 2 bases from J, with 8 bases in between. The CDR3 loop spans 14 amino acids. Germline CDR1 SGHNT, CDR2 YENEEA. The CDR3 region is CASSLELAPYEQYF. The CDR3 coding sequence is TGTGCCAGCAGCTTAGAACTAGCTCCCTACGAGCAGTACTTC.

The chain joins TRBV11-2 to TRBJ2-7, with a tentative D call TRBD2 (5 bases). The CDR3 is made up of 13 amino acids. Germline V lookup: CDR1 SGHAT, CDR2 FQNNGV. Trimming shortened V by 4 bases and J by 1 base, and 8 bases separated the two germline ends. In DNA, the CDR3 is TGTGCCAGCAGCTCGCTAGCTTCCTACGAGCAGTACTTC. Translated: CASSSLASYEQYF.

The rearrangement uses TRBV19 and TRBJ1-6; D perhaps matches TRBD1 (6 bases). Germline V gives CDR1 LNHDA, CDR2 SQIVND (reference sequence). V was trimmed by 0 bases and J by 6 bases, leaving 12 bases between them. The CDR3 extends over 16 amino acids. The CDR3 protein is CASSIDQDRFNSPLHF. Written as DNA, the CDR3 is TGTGCCAGTAGTATAGATCAAGACAGGTTTAATTCACCCCTCCACTTT.

V and J are TRBV2 and TRBJ2-3; D is ambiguous. V was cut by 6 bases and J by 6 bases, with 7 bases left in between. CDR1 SNHLY and CDR2 FYNNEI come from the germline V gene. The CDR3 has 11 residues. CDR3 in DNA: TGTGCCAGCAGGAACCAGGATACGCAGTATTTT. Its translation: CASRNQDTQYF.

The chain couples TRBV11-3 to TRBJ2-5, with D possibly being TRBD1 (5 bases). V was cut by 4 bases and J by 0 bases, with 9 bases left in between. The CDR3 is made up of 14 amino acids. The germline V gene encodes CDR1 SGHNT and CDR2 YENEEA. This chain's CDR3 is CASSYRQNQETQYF. The DNA for the CDR3 is TGTGCCAGCAGCTACCGACAGAACCAAGAGACCCAGTACTTC.

This chain connects TRBV27 to TRBJ1-1, with 7 bases lining up with TRBD1. The CDR3 loop spans 13 amino acids. With 4 bases clipped from V and 3 bases from J, the junction kept 2 bases outside the gene matches. The germline CDR1 and CDR2 sequences are MNHEY and SMNVEV (reference sequence). CDR3 protein: CASSSTGDTEAFF. The CDR3 DNA sequence: TGTGCCAGCAGTTCTACAGGGGACACTGAAGCTTTCTTT.